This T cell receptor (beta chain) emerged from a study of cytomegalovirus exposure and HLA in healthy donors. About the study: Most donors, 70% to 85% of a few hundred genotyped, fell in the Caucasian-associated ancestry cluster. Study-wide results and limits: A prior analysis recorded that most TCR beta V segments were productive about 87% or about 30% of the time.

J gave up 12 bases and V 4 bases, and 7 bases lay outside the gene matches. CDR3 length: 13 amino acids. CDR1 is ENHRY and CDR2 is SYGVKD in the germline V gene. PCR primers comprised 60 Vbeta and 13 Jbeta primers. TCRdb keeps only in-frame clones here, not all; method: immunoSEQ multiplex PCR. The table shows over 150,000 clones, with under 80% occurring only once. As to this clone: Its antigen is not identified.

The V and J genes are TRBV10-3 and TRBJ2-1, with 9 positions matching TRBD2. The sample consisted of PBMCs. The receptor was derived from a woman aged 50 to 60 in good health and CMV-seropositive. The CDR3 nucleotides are TGTGCCATCAGTGGGAAGCGGGGGGCCTCGCAGTTCTTC. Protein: CAISGKRGASQFF.